These 5 T cell receptor beta chains were sequenced from one sample in a study of early T cells in non-severe SARS-CoV-2 infection (dated by TCRdb to the early 2020s). Libraries were made using 5' RACE. Instrument on record: NextSeq 500. The public reads were reanalyzed by TCRdb: fastp trimming at Q25, MiXCR alignment, in-frame beta chains only. Rows merge per CDR3 protein into single entries with the most common DNA and genes. This sample lists about 49,000 distinct CDR3 sequences; roughly 12% were detected once. The leading ten clones occupy about 2.4% of the sample. The sample here was whole blood, taken at baseline. Receptor source: an adult who was a healthcare worker with PCR-confirmed SARS-CoV-2 infection or an uninfected control (not recorded which).

The CDR3 DNA follows: TGCAGCGTTGAAGGGGGCGTGGGGACCTACGAGCAGTACTTC. This translates into CSVEGGVGTYEQYF. The chain uses TRBV29-1 and TRBJ2-7; the D gene is possibly TRBD1 (5 bases). V was clipped by 1 base and J by 2 bases, with 12 bases between them. The CDR3 extends over 14 amino acids. CDR1 and CDR2 (germline): SQVTM, ANQGSEA.

This clonotype turned up a few times. V and J are TRBV7-9 and TRBJ2-5; the D gene is possibly TRBD1 (6 bases). Germline loops: CDR1 SEHNR, CDR2 FQNEAQ (reference sequence). The V end was cut by 2 bases, the J end by 1 base, with 11 bases between. CDR3 length: 15 residues. In DNA, the CDR3 is TGTGCCAGCAGCTTAAATGGACAGACCCAAGAGACCCAGTACTTC. Amino acids: CASSLNGQTQETQYF.

The sample holds a few counts of this clonotype. This sequence joins TRBV28 and TRBJ2-3, with TRBD2 as a possible D gene (5 bases). In germline, CDR1 is MDHEN, CDR2 SYDVKM. CDR3 size: 15 residues. V lost 3 bases, J lost 8 bases, and 18 bases lay in between. The CDR3 protein is CASSFMGSPTGTQYF. In nucleotides, the CDR3 is TGTGCCAGCAGTTTTATGGGGAGCCCCACGGGTACGCAGTATTTT.

The V gene is TRBV9, the J gene TRBJ1-5; tentative D call: TRBD1 (5 bases). Germline CDR1 reads SGDLS; CDR2 reads YYNGEE. V was pared by 3 bases and J by 2 bases, with 24 bases between. CDR3 length: 19 amino acids. CDR3 nucleotide sequence: TGTGCCAGCAGCGAGGAGGCCTTGGGGGTCCTCGACGGCAATCAGCCCCAGCATTTT. Translated: CASSEEALGVLDGNQPQHF.

This clonotype was detected many times. This chain connects TRBV10-2 to TRBJ2-2; 8 bases line up with TRBD1. This CDR3 contains 15 residues. Germline trimming cut 2 bases from V and 8 bases from J; bases unmatched to any gene: 7. Germline lookup yields CDR1 WSHSY and CDR2 SAAADI. The CDR3 spells CASSEPSRDRGELFF. The CDR3 nucleotides read TGCGCCAGCAGTGAGCCATCCCGGGACAGGGGGGAGCTGTTTTTT.